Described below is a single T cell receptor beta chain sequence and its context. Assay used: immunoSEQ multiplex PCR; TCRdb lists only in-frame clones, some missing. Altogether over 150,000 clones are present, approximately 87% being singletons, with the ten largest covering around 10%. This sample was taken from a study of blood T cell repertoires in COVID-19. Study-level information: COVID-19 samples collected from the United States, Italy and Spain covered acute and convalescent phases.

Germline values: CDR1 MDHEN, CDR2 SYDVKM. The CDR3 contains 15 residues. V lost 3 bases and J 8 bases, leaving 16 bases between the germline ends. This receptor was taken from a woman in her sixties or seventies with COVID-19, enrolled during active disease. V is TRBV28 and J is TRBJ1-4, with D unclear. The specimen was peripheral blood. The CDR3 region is CASSFQGRGREKLFF. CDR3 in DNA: TGTGCCAGCAGTTTCCAAGGGCGGGGTCGAGAAAAACTGTTTTTT.